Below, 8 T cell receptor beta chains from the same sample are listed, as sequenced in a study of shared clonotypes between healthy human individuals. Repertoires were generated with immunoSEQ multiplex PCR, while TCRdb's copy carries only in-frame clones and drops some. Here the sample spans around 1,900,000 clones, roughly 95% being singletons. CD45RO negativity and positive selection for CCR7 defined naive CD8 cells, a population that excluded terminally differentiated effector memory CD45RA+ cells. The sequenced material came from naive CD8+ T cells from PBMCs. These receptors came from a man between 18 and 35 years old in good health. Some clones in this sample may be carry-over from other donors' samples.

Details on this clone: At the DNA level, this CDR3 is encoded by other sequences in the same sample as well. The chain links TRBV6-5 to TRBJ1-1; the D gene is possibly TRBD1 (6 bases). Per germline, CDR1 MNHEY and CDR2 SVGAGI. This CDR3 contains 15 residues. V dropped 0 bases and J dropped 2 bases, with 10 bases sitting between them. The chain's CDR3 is CASSYSRTVNTEAFF. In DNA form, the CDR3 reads TGTGCCAGCAGTTACTCGCGGACAGTAAACACTGAAGCTTTCTTT.

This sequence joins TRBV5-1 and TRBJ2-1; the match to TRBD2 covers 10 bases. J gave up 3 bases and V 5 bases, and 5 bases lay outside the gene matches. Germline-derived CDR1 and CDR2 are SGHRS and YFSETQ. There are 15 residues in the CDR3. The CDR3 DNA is TGCGCCAGCAGGGACGGACTAGCGGACTACAATGAGCAGTTCTTC. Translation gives CASRDGLADYNEQFF.

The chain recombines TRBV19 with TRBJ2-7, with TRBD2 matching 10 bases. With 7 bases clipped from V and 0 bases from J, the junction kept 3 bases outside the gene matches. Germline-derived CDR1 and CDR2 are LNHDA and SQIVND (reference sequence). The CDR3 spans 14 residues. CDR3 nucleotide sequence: TGTGCCAGTAACCTAGCGGGAGCCTCCTACGAGCAGTACTTC. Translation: CASNLAGASYEQYF.

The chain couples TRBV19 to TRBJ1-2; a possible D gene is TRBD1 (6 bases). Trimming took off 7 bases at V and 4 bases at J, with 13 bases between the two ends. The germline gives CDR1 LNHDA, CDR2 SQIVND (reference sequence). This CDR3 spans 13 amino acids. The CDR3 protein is CASTRDNSYGYTF. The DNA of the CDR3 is TGTGCCAGTACCCGGGACAACTCCTATGGCTACACCTTC.

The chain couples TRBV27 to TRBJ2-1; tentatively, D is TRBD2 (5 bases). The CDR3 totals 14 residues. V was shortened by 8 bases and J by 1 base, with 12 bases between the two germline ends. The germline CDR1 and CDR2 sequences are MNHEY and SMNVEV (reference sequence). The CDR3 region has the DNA TGTGCCAGCGGAGCGGATTCGTCCTACAATGAGCAGTTCTTC. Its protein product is CASGADSSYNEQFF.

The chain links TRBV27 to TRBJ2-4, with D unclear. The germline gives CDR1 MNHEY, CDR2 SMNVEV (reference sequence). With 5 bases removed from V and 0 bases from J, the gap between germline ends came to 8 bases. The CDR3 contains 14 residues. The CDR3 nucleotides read TGTGCCAGCAGTCCCCTCTTAGCCAAAAACATTCAGTACTTC. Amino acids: CASSPLLAKNIQYF.

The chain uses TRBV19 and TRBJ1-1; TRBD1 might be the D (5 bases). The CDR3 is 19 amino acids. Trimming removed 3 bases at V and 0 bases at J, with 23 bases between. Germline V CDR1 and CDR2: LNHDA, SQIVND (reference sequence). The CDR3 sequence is CASSIGLDDSYWMNTEAFF. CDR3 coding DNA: TGTGCCAGTAGTATTGGTTTAGATGACAGTTACTGGATGAACACTGAAGCTTTCTTT.

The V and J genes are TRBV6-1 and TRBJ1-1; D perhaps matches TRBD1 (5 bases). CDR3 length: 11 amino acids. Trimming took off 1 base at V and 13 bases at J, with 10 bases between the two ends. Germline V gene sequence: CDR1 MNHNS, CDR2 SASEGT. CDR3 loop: CASSEGQLGFF. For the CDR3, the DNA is TGTGCCAGCAGTGAAGGACAGTTAGGTTTCTTT.